The present T cell receptor beta chain was sequenced within a study of human CD8 memory T cell subsets. A UMI-labeled 5' RACE approach was the method that produced the TCR beta libraries. Using the 5' RACE reads, TCRdb records one entry per CDR3 protein without DNA. Its table lists about 10,000 distinct CDR3 sequences. Study-wide results and limits: In contrast to effector memory cells, stem-like memory and precursor exhausted T cells had similarly high diversity.

To note about this clonotype: Its antigen is unidentified.

The TCR was taken from a human donor in good health. Sample: CD8+ stem-like memory T cells (TSCM and TCM) sorted from PBMCs. The sample's subset: stem-like memory CD8 T cells (TSTEM), CCR7+ PD-1- TIGIT-.

The CDR3 loop reads CASSQAKGPNIQYF. This rearrangement joins TRBV4-2 to TRBJ2-4; TCRdb's D call, TRBD2, is unchecked because there is no DNA. This CDR3 contains 14 residues. The germline V gene has CDR1 LGHNA and CDR2 YNFKEQ.